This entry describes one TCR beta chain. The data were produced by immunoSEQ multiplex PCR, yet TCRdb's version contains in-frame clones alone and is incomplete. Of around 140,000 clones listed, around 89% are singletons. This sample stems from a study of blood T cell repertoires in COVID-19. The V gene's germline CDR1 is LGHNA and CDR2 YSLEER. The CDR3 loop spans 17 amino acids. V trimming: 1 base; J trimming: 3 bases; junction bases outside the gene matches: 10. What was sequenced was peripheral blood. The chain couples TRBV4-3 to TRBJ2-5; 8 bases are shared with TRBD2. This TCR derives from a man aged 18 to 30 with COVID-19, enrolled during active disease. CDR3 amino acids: CASSQGYRAGGEETQYF. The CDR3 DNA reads TGCGCCAGCAGCCAAGGTTACAGGGCGGGGGGTGAAGAGACCCAGTACTTC.